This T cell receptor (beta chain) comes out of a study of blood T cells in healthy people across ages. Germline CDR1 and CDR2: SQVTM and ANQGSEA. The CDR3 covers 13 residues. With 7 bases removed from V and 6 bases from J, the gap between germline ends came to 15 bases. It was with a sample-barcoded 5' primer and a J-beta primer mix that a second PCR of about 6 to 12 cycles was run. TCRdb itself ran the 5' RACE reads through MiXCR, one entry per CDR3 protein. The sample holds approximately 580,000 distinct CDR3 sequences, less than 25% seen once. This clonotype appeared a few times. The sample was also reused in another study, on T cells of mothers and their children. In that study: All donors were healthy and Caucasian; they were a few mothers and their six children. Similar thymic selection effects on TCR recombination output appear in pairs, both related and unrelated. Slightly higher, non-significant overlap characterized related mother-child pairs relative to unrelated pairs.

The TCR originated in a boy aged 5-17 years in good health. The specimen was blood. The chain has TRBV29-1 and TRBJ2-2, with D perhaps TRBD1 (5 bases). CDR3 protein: CSAKTDAPGELFF. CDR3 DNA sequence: TGCAGCGCCAAGACAGACGCCCCCGGGGAGCTGTTTTTT.